This T cell receptor (beta chain) was recorded in a study of blood T cell repertoires in COVID-19. Across the study: PBMCs, B-cell-depleted T cells, or T cells were the source of the cDNA or gDNA that made up the material.

Original handling: Reference gene primer amplification in the assay estimated nucleated cell counts. Sequencing was performed with immunoSEQ multiplex PCR; in TCRdb, only in-frame clones are kept and a portion is missing. That table gives V, J and clone size, and the DNA gave D and trimming. The top ten hold around 3.4% of the sample, which has about 59,000 clones, about four fifths seen once. Germline loops: CDR1 MNHEY, CDR2 SVGEGT. V shed 2 bases, J shed 3 bases, and the junction held 16 bases outside the gene matches. CDR3 size: 18 residues. The J gene is TRBJ2-7, the V gene TRBV6-2 or TRBV6-3, with 7 bases aligning to TRBD1. Sequenced sample: peripheral blood. The source of this sequence is a woman of 80 years or more with acute or convalescent COVID-19. CDR3 loop: CASSYMTGSPSPLYEQYF. The CDR3 nucleotides read TGTGCCAGCAGTTACATGACAGGGTCCCCTTCTCCCCTCTACGAGCAGTACTTC.